This T cell receptor (beta chain) is drawn from a study of T cell clonality in common variable immunodeficiency (dated by TCRdb to between 2014 and 2016). The investigation overall reported the following: Fewer TCRbeta clones were shared among CVID subjects than among healthy controls (p < 0.0001). Differences among patients in the CVID cohort limited the correlations between repertoire features and clinical complications. Fewer deletions and N-nucleotide insertions were reportedly observed in CVID TCRbeta sequences, and highly modified clones with 13 or more V deletions were reportedly absent from CVID TCRbeta sequences. Despite equal DNA input, controls averaged roughly 80,000 unique sequences per sample versus around 30,000 in CVID samples. According to the authors, figuring out what caused the increased clonality in CVID would require sequencing the repertoires of T cell subpopulations. TCRbeta clonality was higher in CVID subjects than in healthy controls (t-test p = 0.018), and the increase was most characteristic of about a third of subjects.

The CDR3 holds 13 amino acids from the cysteine to the phenylalanine. Of the CDR3's DNA, 30 bases were read; they are in frame from base 1. According to the germline V gene, CDR1 reads SNHLY and CDR2 reads FYNNEI. V lost 5 bases and J lost 0 bases; the stretch between them is 8 bases long. CVID was diagnosed by standard criteria: serum IgG, IgA and/or IgM reduced below normal range, plus specific antibody deficiency. The CVID group comprised around 44 subjects, roughly 15 female and approximately 30 male, aged about 9 to 65 years with a mean age of 40. Both CVID patients and healthy controls were predominantly of Caucasian heritage. Replacement immunoglobulin therapy had been administered to all CVID subjects for at least one year at the time of study participation. No CVID subject was ill or taking immunomodulatory or immunosuppressive medication when blood was collected. Heparinized peripheral whole blood samples of about 5 to 9 ml were obtained from each donor. Genomic DNA from adults with common variable immune deficiency (CVID) and from healthy adult controls was used to sequence TCRbeta CDR3 repertoires. Diluted blood was density-centrifuged over Hypaque 1077 or Ficoll-Paque to isolate peripheral blood mononuclear cells. Genomic DNA was extracted from unsorted mononuclear cells by Qiagen column purification or by a centrifugation-based method.

The sample holds a few counts of this clone. Its antigen remains unidentified. The read terminates 3 residues ahead of where the CDR3 ends, so the germline J gene completes it. CVID samples and control samples contributed equivalent amounts of genomic DNA as sequencing input. For every sample, a 60 bp segment covering the rearranged TCRbeta CDR3 region was amplified and then sequenced. The immunoSEQ assay, a bias-corrected multiplex PCR combined with high-throughput sequencing, was used for TCRbeta amplification. Regarding the original processing steps: Every unique nucleotide sequence was considered a clone and was annotated with V, D and J genes, copy number and frequency. Sequences were labeled productive if in frame, and non-productive if out of frame or containing stop codons. As previously described, Shannon's entropy was used to calculate clonality. Mean CDR3 Kyte-Doolittle hydropathy was derived from the predicted amino acid sequences of productive clones. Hierarchical clustering of scaled V gene usage was performed with the R hclust function using Manhattan distance and complete linkage. Clone sharing by CDR3 amino acid sequence was assessed by resampling 12 repertoires per group over 100 rounds. The repertoires were searched for more than 65 published EBV-specific and approximately 250 published CMV-specific TCRbeta sequences. Analysis left out two CVID samples that produced under 10,000 sequences, so around 40 CVID repertoires remained. This is the immuneACCESS table as TCRdb keeps it, with only in-frame sequences that have V and J called. A part of the clones is gone; compared with another copy, unresolved V genes explain less than half, and the rest is unexplained. V and J calls and clone size are those listed in that table; D and trimming were worked out from the DNA. For this sample the table reports roughly 42,000 clones, with no clone seen just once. Approximately 5.5% of the sample goes to the ten largest clones.

Sample: peripheral blood mononuclear cells. The clonotype was recovered from a human donor with common variable immunodeficiency. The chain is encoded by TRBV2 joined to TRBJ2-7, with the D gene call left open. CDR3 loop: CASSSYSSYEQYF. The part of the CDR3 DNA that was read is TGTGCCAGCAGTAGTTACAGCTCCTACGAG.